This T cell receptor beta chain was captured in a study of vaccination and CD4 T cells after COVID-19. For the study at large: No peptide, an HIV-1 Nef pool, or a CEFX pool was what each control culture received.

Regarding treatment: roughly ten-day PBMC culture with coronavirus spike peptide pools or control peptides (ViraFEST assay). Positive PCR tests were logged from March through December 2020, ahead of US Alpha, Beta and Delta variants. Researchers used the Oncomine TCR Beta short-read assay to sequence DNA from cultured CD4+ T cells. Using the QIAamp micro DNA kit, genomic DNA was extracted from the CD4+ T cells that had been cultured. Via MiXCR, TCRdb re-called the PCR reads, giving one row per CDR3 protein. The sample has around 15,000 distinct CDR3 sequences; approximately 65% are singletons. Concerning this clonotype: Its antigen is undetermined.

Study results and caveats: A nonsignificant median increase from 21 to 38 SARS-CoV-2-reactive clonotypes was observed.

CDR1 and CDR2 (germline): ENHRY, SYGVKD. J gave up 5 bases and V 5 bases, and 4 bases lay outside the gene matches. The CDR3 has 13 residues. The rearrangement uses TRBV10-3 and TRBJ1-1, with 8 positions matching TRBD1. The clonotype originates from a human donor who had recovered from COVID-19. The sequencing input was CD4+ T cells from blood, cultured in vitro. Written as DNA, the CDR3 is TGTGCCATCAGTTTGGGGACAGGTACTGAAGCTTTCTTT. Translated: CAISLGTGTEAFF.